Below, 16 T cell receptor beta chains from the same sample are listed, as sequenced in a study of identical twins. MiXCR, run by TCRdb on the 5' RACE reads, gives a single entry per CDR3 protein. The sample contains hundreds of thousands of distinct CDR3 sequences, over 15% of which appear only once. This sample was shared with a second study, whose subject was T cells expressing NK-cell markers.

The sequenced sample was PBMCs. Every receptor here comes from a woman between 18 and 30 years old in good health.

This rearrangement joins TRBV6-2 or TRBV6-3 to TRBJ2-7, with 8 bases fitting TRBD2. The length of the CDR3 is 15 residues. The J segment lost 0 bases and the V segment lost 5 bases, leaving 6 bases of the junction unmatched. Germline loops: CDR1 MNHEY, CDR2 SVGEGT. The CDR3 DNA reads TGTGCCAGCAGTCAACGGGGGGGTATCTCCTACGAGCAGTACTTC. It yields the protein CASSQRGGISYEQYF.

The J gene is TRBJ1-2, the V gene TRBV18; the match to TRBD1 covers 7 bases. V lost 6 bases, J lost 0 bases, and 10 bases stayed unmatched. Germline loops: CDR1 KGHSH, CDR2 LQKENI. This CDR3 is 16 amino acids long. The CDR3 protein is CASSEDRTTANYGYTF. CDR3 bases: TGTGCCAGCTCCGAGGACAGGACTACCGCTAACTATGGCTACACCTTC.

The rearrangement links TRBV11-2 to TRBJ2-6; D possibly corresponds to TRBD2 (5 bases). Germline V gene lookup returns CDR1 SGHAT and CDR2 FQNNGV. There are 15 residues in the CDR3. V was cut by 1 base and J by 8 bases, with 12 bases left in between. The CDR3 DNA reads TGTGCCAGCAGCTTAGGAGGGTTCGGTTCCAACGTCCTGACTTTC. It is translated as CASSLGGFGSNVLTF. The full variable domain, with the rest looked up from reference TRBV11-2 and TRBJ2-6, is EAGVAQSPRYKIIEKRQSVAFWCNPISGHATLYWYQQILGQGPKLLIQFQNNGVVDDSQLPKDRFSAERLKGVDSTLKIQPAKLEDSAVYLCASSLGGFGSNVLTFGAGSRLTVL.

The DNA for the CDR3 is TGTGCCAGCAGCGTAATCGGGACTTCGACCTACAATGAGCAGTTCTTC. Its protein is CASSVIGTSTYNEQFF. V is TRBV9 and J is TRBJ2-1; D is perhaps TRBD2 (6 bases). Germline V gene sequence: CDR1 SGDLS, CDR2 YYNGEE. This CDR3 spans 16 amino acids. Trimming cost V 1 base and J 2 bases, with 13 bases left between them.

The chain joins TRBV13 to TRBJ2-3; 9 bases match TRBD2. This CDR3 has 17 amino acids. Germline V CDR1 and CDR2: PRHDT, FYEKMQ (reference sequence). J lost 2 bases, V lost 1 base, and 7 bases had no gene match. This CDR3 is CASSLVSGGQPTDTQYF. CDR3 DNA sequence: TGTGCCAGCAGCTTAGTAAGCGGGGGGCAACCCACAGATACGCAGTATTTT.

The V and J genes are TRBV20-1 and TRBJ1-1, with 8 bases matching TRBD1. Germline CDR1 is DFQATT and CDR2 is SNEGSKA (reference sequence). Trimming cost V 6 bases and J 7 bases; bases outside gene matches: 10. The CDR3 runs 13 residues. The CDR3 region is CSASTGANLEAFF. CDR3 nucleotides: TGCAGTGCCTCGACAGGGGCCAACCTTGAAGCTTTCTTT.

This clonotype turned up a few times. V and J are TRBV29-1 and TRBJ1-1, with D uncertain. Germline CDR1 reads SQVTM; CDR2 reads ANQGSEA. This CDR3 spans 14 amino acids. Trimming removed 2 bases at V and 6 bases at J, with 16 bases between. The DNA for the CDR3 is TGCAGCGTTGAACGCGTCTTGGGATTCCCTGAAGCTTTCTTT. Translation: CSVERVLGFPEAFF.

This clonotype appeared a few times. The chain carries TRBV24-1 and TRBJ2-1; 13 nucleotides line up with TRBD2. The CDR3 runs 18 residues. V trimming: 3 bases; J trimming: 3 bases; junction bases outside the gene matches: 7. Germline V gene data show CDR1 as KGHDR and CDR2 as SFDVKD. CDR3 bases: TGTGCCACCAGTGATGGGACTAGCGGGACCGGCCTCTACAATGAGCAGTTCTTC. Its protein is CATSDGTSGTGLYNEQFF.

This clonotype showed up just a few times. V is TRBV18 and J is TRBJ1-1; 7 bases are shared with TRBD1. The CDR3 sequence is 13 residues long. Germline lookup yields CDR1 KGHSH and CDR2 LQKENI. Trimming at V came to 6 bases and at J to 6 bases, leaving 7 bases not matched to a gene. The CDR3 loop is CASSYTQGAEAFF. The CDR3 coding sequence is TGTGCCAGCTCTTATACCCAGGGGGCTGAAGCTTTCTTT.

The chain couples TRBV18 to TRBJ2-1; D may match TRBD1 or TRBD2 (5 bases each). Trimming took 6 bases from V and 6 from J, leaving 18 bases between them. CDR1 and CDR2 from the germline V gene are KGHSH and LQKENI. The CDR3 extends over 15 amino acids. The CDR3 region is CASSRTTWGFNEQFF. In DNA, the CDR3 is TGTGCCAGCTCCCGGACCACTTGGGGGTTCAATGAGCAGTTCTTC. The variable domain in full, completed from reference TRBV18 and TRBJ2-1, reads NAGVMQNPRHLVRRRGQEARLRCSPMKGHSHVYWYRQLPEEGLKFMVYLQKENIIDESGMPKERFSAEFPKEGPSILRIQQVVRGDSAAYFCASSRTTWGFNEQFFGPGTRLTVL.

This clonotype was detected only a few times. CDR3 loop: CASSLDQGKAFF. Here the CDR3 DNA reads TGCGCCAGCAGCTTGGATCAGGGAAAAGCTTTCTTT. This chain links TRBV5-1 with TRBJ1-1; perhaps TRBD1 as D (5 bases). Trimming pared 0 bases from V and 9 bases from J, leaving 9 bases between. This CDR3 region has 12 residues. In germline, CDR1 is SGHRS, CDR2 YFSETQ.

This clonotype has more than one count but fewer than ten. This chain joins TRBV12-3 or TRBV12-4 and TRBJ2-7, with 9 bases lining up with TRBD1. Trimming at V came to 6 bases and at J to 6 bases, leaving 12 bases not matched to a gene. The CDR3 loop spans 15 amino acids. CDR3 sequence reads: CASSPRDRELAEQYF. The CDR3 DNA sequence: TGTGCCAGCAGCCCTAGGGACAGGGAGCTGGCCGAGCAGTACTTC.

The sample holds many counts of this clonotype. The rearrangement joins TRBV20-1 to TRBJ1-3, with TRBD1 as a possible D gene (5 bases). Trimming removed 1 base from V and 0 bases from J, with 13 bases in between. The CDR3 totals 16 residues. From germline, CDR1 is DFQATT and CDR2 SNEGSKA (reference sequence). CDR3 residues: CSARAAGTFSGNTIYF. The CDR3 DNA reads TGCAGTGCTAGAGCTGCAGGGACCTTCTCTGGAAACACCATATATTTT.

The chain uses TRBV29-1 and TRBJ2-1; tentatively, D is TRBD2 (5 bases). Per the germline V gene, CDR1 is SQVTM and CDR2 is ANQGSEA. CDR3 length equals 15 residues. V lost 2 bases and J 8 bases, leaving 19 bases between the germline ends. CDR3: CSVEQAARRDDEQFF. The CDR3 nucleotides read TGCAGCGTTGAACAAGCGGCCAGGAGAGACGATGAGCAGTTCTTC.

The J gene is TRBJ1-1, the V gene TRBV18; D unresolved. Per germline, CDR1 KGHSH and CDR2 LQKENI. V gave up 4 bases and J gave up 4 bases, with 13 bases separating them. The CDR3 runs to 14 residues. The CDR3 region is CASSQSGWGTEAFF. The CDR3 DNA reads as TGTGCCAGCTCACAATCGGGATGGGGCACTGAAGCTTTCTTT.

This clonotype has only a few counts. The CDR3, as DNA: TGTGCCAGCAGCACCGGGACATTCTATGGCTACACCTTC. Protein sequence: CASSTGTFYGYTF. The gene calls are TRBV13 and TRBJ1-2, with D possibly TRBD1 on 6 matching bases. Between the trimmed V and J ends, which lost 5 bases and 4 bases, there was a span of 11 bases. The CDR3 is made up of 13 amino acids. Per the germline V gene, CDR1 is PRHDT and CDR2 is FYEKMQ (reference sequence). Using reference TRBV13 and TRBJ1-2 for the parts outside the CDR3, the full variable domain is AAGVIQSPRHLIKEKRETATLKCYPIPRHDTVYWYQQGPGQDPQFLISFYEKMQSDKGSIPDRFSAQQFSDYHSELNMSSLELGDSALYFCASSTGTFYGYTFGSGTRLTVV.